This paragraph reports one T cell receptor (beta chain). The data are from a study of OX40 agonist ivuxolimab in advanced cancers. Overall study: Hepatocellular carcinoma, melanoma, renal cell or head and neck cancer affected the dose-escalation patients.

The length of the CDR3 is 12 residues. Trimming removed 4 bases from V and 3 bases from J, with 10 bases in between. Germline lookup yields CDR1 SQVTM and CDR2 ANQGSEA. TCRdb's copy holds only in-frame clones and misses some; the assay was immunoSEQ multiplex PCR. Among over 40,000 clones, 70% to 90% were seen once, and the ten largest hold over 20%. The V gene is TRBV29-1, the J gene TRBJ2-7, with D unresolved. The sequencing here drew on CD4+ or CD8+ T cells sorted from blood, taken in a trial of the OX40 agonist ivuxolimab. This clonotype originated in an adult with an advanced solid tumor such as melanoma, head and neck, liver or kidney cancer. The CDR3 coding sequence is TGCAGCGTTGGCAACACTGACTACGAGCAGTACTTC. Encoded protein: CSVGNTDYEQYF.